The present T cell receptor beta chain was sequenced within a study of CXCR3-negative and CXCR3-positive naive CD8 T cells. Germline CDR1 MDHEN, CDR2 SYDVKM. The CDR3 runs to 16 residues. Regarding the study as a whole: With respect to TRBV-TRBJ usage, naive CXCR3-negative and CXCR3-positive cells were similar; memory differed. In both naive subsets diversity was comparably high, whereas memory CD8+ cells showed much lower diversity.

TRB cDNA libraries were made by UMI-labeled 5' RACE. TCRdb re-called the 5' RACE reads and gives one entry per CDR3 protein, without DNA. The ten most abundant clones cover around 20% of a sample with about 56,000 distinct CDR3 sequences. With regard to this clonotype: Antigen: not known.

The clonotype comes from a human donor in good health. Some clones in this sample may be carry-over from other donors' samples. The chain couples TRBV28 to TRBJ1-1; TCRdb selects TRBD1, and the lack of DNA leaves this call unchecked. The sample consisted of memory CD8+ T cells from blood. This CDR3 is CASSPLGTGLDTEAFF. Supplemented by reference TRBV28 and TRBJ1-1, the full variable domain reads DVKVTQSSRYLVKRTGEKVFLECVQDMDHENMFWYRQDPGLGLRLIYFSYDVKMKEKGDIPEGYSVSREKKERFSLILESASTNQTSMYLCASSPLGTGLDTEAFFGQGTRLTVV.